There are many counts of the clone carrying this T cell receptor beta chain. Its antigen is currently unknown. V shed 4 bases and J shed 2 bases, with 17 bases lying between them. The CDR3 length is 16 residues. The germline CDR1 and CDR2 sequences are SGHRS and YFSETQ. This sample is part of a study of T cells in Graves' hyperthyroidism and ophthalmopathy. Amplification yielded TCR beta CDR3 regions, with RNA transcripts as the source. TCR CDR3 underwent first-round RT-PCR with the HTBI primer set. From the multiplex PCR reads, TCRdb called clonotypes with MiXCR, one entry per CDR3 protein. Among 200,000 to 250,000 distinct CDR3 sequences listed, about a sixth were seen once. Study-wide results and limits: Median prediction lead before ophthalmopathy onset was 5 to 7.5 months with the model.

About 9.4 ml fresh peripheral blood yielded the PBMCs. This sequence was found in a man over 45 with Graves' hyperthyroidism. The rearrangement links TRBV5-1 to TRBJ2-3, with D perhaps TRBD2 (6 bases). The specimen sequenced was blood. CDR3 coding DNA: TGCGCCAGCAGCCGAGGCGGGGCGATCGTCACAGATACGCAGTATTTT. This encodes CASSRGGAIVTDTQYF.